Each of the 14 T cell receptor beta chains below was sequenced from the same sample in a study of prognosis after radiotherapy for stage I lung cancer. The study amplified the TCR beta CDR3 region from genomic DNA. This amplification was carried out by two rounds of multiplex PCR. Round-one PCR had primers specific to each TRBV and TRBJ gene. TCRdb analysed the multiplex PCR reads with MiXCR anew, one entry per CDR3 protein. The table lists 20,000 to 30,000 distinct CDR3 sequences, roughly 30% of them singletons. Material: PBMCs, obtained before or after stereotactic body radiation therapy (not recorded which). Every receptor here comes from a donor over 45 with non-small cell lung cancer.

In this sample, this clonotype turned up many times. The chain carries TRBV28 and TRBJ1-5; D call uncertain. Germline V gene lookup returns CDR1 MDHEN and CDR2 SYDVKM. The CDR3 is 15 amino acids. The V gene lost 3 bases and the J gene lost 3 bases, with 12 bases spanning the gap. This chain's CDR3 is CASSFVGGINQPQHF. The CDR3 nucleotides read TGTGCCAGCAGTTTTGTTGGAGGGATCAATCAGCCCCAGCATTTT. Using reference TRBV28 and TRBJ1-5 for the parts outside the CDR3, the full variable domain is DVKVTQSSRYLVKRTGEKVFLECVQDMDHENMFWYRQDPGLGLRLIYFSYDVKMKEKGDIPEGYSVSREKKERFSLILESASTNQTSMYLCASSFVGGINQPQHFGDGTRLSIL.

This clonotype has ten or more counts. J is TRBJ1-6 and V is TRBV6-1, with unresolved D. The CDR3 consists of 15 residues. Germline lookup yields CDR1 MNHNS and CDR2 SASEGT. V shed 1 base and J shed 2 bases, with 6 bases lying between them. The CDR3 protein is CASSEGIAYNSPLHF. CDR3 in DNA: TGTGCCAGCAGTGAAGGGATCGCCTATAATTCACCCCTCCACTTT.

This clonotype was counted ten times or more. The gene calls are TRBV18 and TRBJ2-6, with D hard to call. The V and J ends lost 3 bases and 2 bases respectively, with 14 bases between them. The CDR3 totals 17 residues. Germline CDR1 reads KGHSH; CDR2 reads LQKENI. In DNA form, the CDR3 reads TGTGCCAGCTCACCCTCATCTGAGGCAGCTGGGGCCAACGTCCTGACTTTC. Residues: CASSPSSEAAGANVLTF.

Turning to this clonotype: This likely reflects a read error, since a far larger clone is one base away. V and J are TRBV7-3 and TRBJ2-2, with D perhaps being TRBD1 or TRBD2 (6 bases each). V lost 5 bases and J lost 4, with 14 bases in between. CDR3 length equals 15 residues. Per the germline V gene, CDR1 is SGHTA and CDR2 is FQGTGA. CDR3 region: CASSTEGGRTGELFF. CDR3 sequence (DNA): TGTGCCAGCAGCACCGAGGGGGGACGCACCGGGGAGCTGTTTTTT.

This clonotype was counted between two and nine times. The rearrangement links TRBV9 to TRBJ2-5, with a weak D call TRBD2 (6 bases). Trimming shortened V by 0 bases and J by 1 base, and 10 bases separated the two germline ends. This CDR3 region has 15 residues. Germline loops: CDR1 SGDLS, CDR2 YYNGEE. DNA of the CDR3: TGTGCCAGCAGCGTAGCGGCGGGACGCCAAGAGACCCAGTACTTC. This translates into CASSVAAGRQETQYF. The full variable domain, in which reference TRBV9 and TRBJ2-5 provide the parts outside the CDR3, is DSGVTQTPKHLITATGQRVTLRCSPRSGDLSVYWYQQSLDQGLQFLIQYYNGEERAKGNILERFSAQQFPDLHSELNLSSLELGDSALYFCASSVAAGRQETQYFGPGTRLLVL.

This clonotype was observed many times. This chain uses TRBV12-3 or TRBV12-4 with TRBJ2-5; D not certain. Trimming cost V 2 bases and J 4 bases, with 11 bases left between them. The CDR3 spans 14 residues. The CDR3 loop reads CASSLLARRETQYF. The CDR3 DNA reads as TGTGCCAGCAGTTTATTGGCACGGAGAGAGACCCAGTACTTC.

This clonotype occurred a few times. This chain uses TRBV29-1 with TRBJ1-1; no clear D gene. The V gene lost 5 bases and the J gene lost 6 bases, with 13 bases spanning the gap. CDR3 length: 12 amino acids. Germline assignment: CDR1 SQVTM and CDR2 ANQGSEA. DNA of the CDR3: TGCAGCGTTAGTGAGTGGAGGGCTGAAGCTTTCTTT. Encoded protein: CSVSEWRAEAFF.

This clonotype was counted many times. The chain has TRBV28 and TRBJ2-3; 8 bases map to TRBD1. Germline V gene lookup returns CDR1 MDHEN and CDR2 SYDVKM. With V trimmed by 7 bases and J by 11 bases, 11 bases remained unmatched. The CDR3 totals 13 residues. The CDR3 is CASNNIGQGVQYF. In DNA form, the CDR3 reads TGTGCCAGCAATAACATCGGACAGGGCGTGCAGTATTTT.

This clonotype appeared many times. J is TRBJ1-2 and V is TRBV24-1; D ambiguous. The CDR3 is made up of 12 amino acids. V was clipped by 6 bases and J by 7 bases, with 11 bases between them. Per germline, CDR1 KGHDR and CDR2 SFDVKD. The CDR3 protein is CATSSEARGYTF. The CDR3 bases are TGTGCCACCAGTTCGGAGGCGCGTGGCTACACCTTC.

In regard to this clonotype: With a much larger clone just one base away, this may be a read error. In this CDR3 the conserved last residue, phenylalanine or tryptophan, is missing, so a read error is likely. The rearrangement joins TRBV18 to TRBJ1-1; D gene ambiguous. CDR1 KGHSH and CDR2 LQKENI come from the germline V gene. Trimming removed 1 base from V and 1 base from J, with 7 bases in between. The CDR3 extends over 14 amino acids. Here the CDR3 DNA reads TGTGCCAGCTCACCACAGGTCCCGAACACTGAAGCTTTCGTT. It codes for CASSPQVPNTEAFV.

The sample holds many counts of this clonotype. The chain uses TRBV7-2 and TRBJ2-2; 7 nucleotides line up with TRBD2. CDR1 is SGHTA, CDR2 FQGNSA, per germline. This CDR3 is 17 amino acids long. After removal of 1 base from V and 4 bases from J, the junction contained 9 bases not matched to a gene. The CDR3, as DNA: TGTGCCAGCAGCTTAGAGCGGGACTGGGGCCTCACCGGGGAGCTGTTTTTT. Its protein product is CASSLERDWGLTGELFF. The complete variable domain, with remaining parts taken from reference TRBV7-2 and TRBJ2-2, reads GAGVSQSPSNKVTEKGKDVELRCDPISGHTALYWYRQSLGQGLEFLIYFQGNSAPDKSGLPSDRFSAERTGGSVSTLTIQRTQQEDSAVYLCASSLERDWGLTGELFFGEGSRLTVL.

On this clonotype: This sequence may be a read error, since a much larger clone differs from it by one base. The CDR3 end shows no conserved phenylalanine or tryptophan, and so a read error is likely. The chain has TRBV12-3 or TRBV12-4 and TRBJ2-7; no clear D gene. V was trimmed by 4 bases and J by 0 bases, leaving 7 bases between them. The CDR3 has 13 residues. In nucleotides, the CDR3 is TGTGCCAGCAGTTACCAGAGCTCCTACGAGCAGTACATC. As protein: CASSYQSSYEQYI.

This clonotype was picked up many times. V is TRBV27 and J is TRBJ2-3; perhaps TRBD2 as D (5 bases). Trimming took 2 bases from V and 6 from J, leaving 15 bases between them. The CDR3 covers 15 residues. Germline V gene data show CDR1 as MNHEY and CDR2 as SMNVEV (reference sequence). CDR3 residues: CASSLKDGGWDTQYF. As DNA, the CDR3 is TGTGCCAGCAGTTTAAAGGACGGAGGTTGGGATACGCAGTATTTT.

The V gene is TRBV19, the J gene TRBJ1-5; D is uncertain. The CDR3 totals 13 residues. The V end was cut by 7 bases, the J end by 6 bases, with 13 bases between. In germline, CDR1 is LNHDA, CDR2 SQIVND (reference sequence). Here the CDR3 DNA reads TGTGCCAGTATCCTACATGGGAGTCAGCCCCAGCATTTT. This gives the protein CASILHGSQPQHF.